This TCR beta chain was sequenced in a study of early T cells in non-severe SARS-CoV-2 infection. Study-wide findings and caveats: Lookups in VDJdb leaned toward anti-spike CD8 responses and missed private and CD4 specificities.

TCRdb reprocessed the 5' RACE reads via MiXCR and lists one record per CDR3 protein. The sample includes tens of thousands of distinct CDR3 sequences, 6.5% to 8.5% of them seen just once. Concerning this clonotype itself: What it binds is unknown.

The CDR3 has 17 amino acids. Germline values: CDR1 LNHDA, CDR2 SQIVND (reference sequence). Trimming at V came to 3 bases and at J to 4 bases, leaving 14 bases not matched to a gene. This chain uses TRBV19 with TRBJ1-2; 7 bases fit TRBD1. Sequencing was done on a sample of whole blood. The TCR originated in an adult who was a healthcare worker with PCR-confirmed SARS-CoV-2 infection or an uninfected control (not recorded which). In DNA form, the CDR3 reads TGTGCCAGTAGTATGGACCTCGGACAGGCGACATCCTATGGCTACACCTTC. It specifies CASSMDLGQATSYGYTF. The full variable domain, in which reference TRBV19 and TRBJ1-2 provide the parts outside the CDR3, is DGGITQSPKYLFRKEGQNVTLSCEQNLNHDAMYWYRQDPGQGLRLIYYSQIVNDFQKGDIAEGYSVSREKKESFPLTVTSAQKNPTAFYLCASSMDLGQATSYGYTFGSGTRLTVV.